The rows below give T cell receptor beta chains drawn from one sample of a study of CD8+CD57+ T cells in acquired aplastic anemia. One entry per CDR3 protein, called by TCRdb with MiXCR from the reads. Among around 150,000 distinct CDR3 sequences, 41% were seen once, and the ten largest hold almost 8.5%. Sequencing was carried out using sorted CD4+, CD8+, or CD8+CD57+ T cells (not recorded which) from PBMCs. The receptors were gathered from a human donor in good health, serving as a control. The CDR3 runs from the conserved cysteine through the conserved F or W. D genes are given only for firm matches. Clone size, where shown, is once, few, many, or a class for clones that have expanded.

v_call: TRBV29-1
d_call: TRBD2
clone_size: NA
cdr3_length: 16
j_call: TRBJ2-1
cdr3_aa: CSVEVETSGFYNEQFF
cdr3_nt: TGCAGCGTTGAAGTGGAGACTAGCGGATTCTACAATGAGCAGTTCTTC

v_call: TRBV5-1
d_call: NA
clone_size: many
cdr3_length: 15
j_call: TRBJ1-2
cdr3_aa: CASSLDLWGSYGYTF
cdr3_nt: TGCGCCAGCAGCTTGGATCTGTGGGGATCCTATGGCTACACCTTC

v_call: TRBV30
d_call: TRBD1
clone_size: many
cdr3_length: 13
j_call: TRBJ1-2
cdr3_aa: CAWSGTGLYGYTF
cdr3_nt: TGTGCCTGGAGCGGGACAGGGCTCTATGGCTACACCTTC

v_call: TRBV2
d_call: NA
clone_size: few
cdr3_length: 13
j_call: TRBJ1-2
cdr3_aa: CASSEGRVYGYTF
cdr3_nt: TGTGCCAGCAGTGAGGGCAGGGTTTACGGCTACACCTTC

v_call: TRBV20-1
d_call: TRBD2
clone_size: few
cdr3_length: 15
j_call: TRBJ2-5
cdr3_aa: CSAGLAGNHQETQYF
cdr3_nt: TGCAGTGCTGGACTAGCGGGAAATCACCAAGAGACCCAGTACTTC

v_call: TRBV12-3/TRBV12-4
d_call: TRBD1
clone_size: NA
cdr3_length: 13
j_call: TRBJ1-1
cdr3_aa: CASKGQGATEAFF
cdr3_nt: TGTGCCAGCAAGGGACAGGGGGCGACTGAAGCTTTCTTT

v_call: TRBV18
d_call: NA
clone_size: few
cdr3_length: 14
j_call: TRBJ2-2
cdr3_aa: CASSLQRWTVGLFF
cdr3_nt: TGTGCCAGCTCACTACAGCGCTGGACAGTTGGGCTGTTTTTT

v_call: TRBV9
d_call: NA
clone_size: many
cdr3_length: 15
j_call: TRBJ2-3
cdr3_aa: CASSIRGLNTDTQYF
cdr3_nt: TGTGCCAGCAGCATAAGGGGACTTAACACAGATACGCAGTATTTT

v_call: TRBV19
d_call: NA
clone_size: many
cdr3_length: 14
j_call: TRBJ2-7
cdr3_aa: CASTRTRSSYEQYF
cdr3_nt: TGTGCCAGTACCAGGACGCGCAGCTCCTACGAGCAGTACTTC

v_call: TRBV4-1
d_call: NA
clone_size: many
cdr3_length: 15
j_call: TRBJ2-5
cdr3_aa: CASSQDSTSQETQYF
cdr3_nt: TGCGCCAGCAGCCAAGATTCTACAAGCCAAGAGACCCAGTACTTC

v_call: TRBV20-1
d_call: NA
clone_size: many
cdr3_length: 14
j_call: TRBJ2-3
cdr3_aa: CSAQQNNDGDTQYF
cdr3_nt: TGCAGTGCCCAGCAAAACAACGACGGAGATACGCAGTATTTT

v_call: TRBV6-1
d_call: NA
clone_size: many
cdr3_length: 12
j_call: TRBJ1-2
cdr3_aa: CASRGLDRGYTF
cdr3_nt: TGTGCCAGCAGGGGGCTAGATAGGGGCTACACCTTC

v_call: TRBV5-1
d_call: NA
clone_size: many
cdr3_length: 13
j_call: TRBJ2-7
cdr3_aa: CASHPQVGTEQYF
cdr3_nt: TGCGCCAGCCACCCCCAGGTGGGCACCGAGCAGTACTTC

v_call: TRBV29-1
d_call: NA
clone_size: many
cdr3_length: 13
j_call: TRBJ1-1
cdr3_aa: CSVRPRGGTEAFF
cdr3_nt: TGCAGCGTTCGCCCACGGGGGGGCACTGAAGCTTTCTTT

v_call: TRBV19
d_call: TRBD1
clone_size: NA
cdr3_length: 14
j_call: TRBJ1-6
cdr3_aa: CASSWGQNNSPLHF
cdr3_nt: TGTGCCAGTAGTTGGGGACAGAATAATTCACCCCTCCACTTT

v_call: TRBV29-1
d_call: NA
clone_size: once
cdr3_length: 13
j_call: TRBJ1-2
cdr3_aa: CSVIWTGYGGYTF
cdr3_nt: TGCAGCGTGATTTGGACGGGGTATGGTGGCTACACCTTC

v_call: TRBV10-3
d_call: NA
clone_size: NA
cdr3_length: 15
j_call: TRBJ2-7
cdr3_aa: CAISQGPGDRYEQYF
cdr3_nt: TGTGCCATCAGCCAGGGACCGGGGGACCGCTACGAGCAGTACTTC

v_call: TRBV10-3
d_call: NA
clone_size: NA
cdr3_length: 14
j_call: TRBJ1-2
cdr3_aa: CAISPRETNYGYTF
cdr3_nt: TGTGCCATCAGTCCCCGTGAGACTAACTATGGCTACACCTTC

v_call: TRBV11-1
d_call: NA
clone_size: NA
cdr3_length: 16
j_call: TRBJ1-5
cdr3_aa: CASSPYDKGIVQPQHF
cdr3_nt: TGTGCCAGCAGCCCCTACGACAAGGGGATAGTTCAGCCCCAGCATTTT

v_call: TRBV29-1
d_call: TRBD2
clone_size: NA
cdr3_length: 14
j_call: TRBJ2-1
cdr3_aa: CSVEGGGKYNEQFF
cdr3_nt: TGCAGCGTTGAGGGCGGGGGAAAGTACAATGAGCAGTTCTTC

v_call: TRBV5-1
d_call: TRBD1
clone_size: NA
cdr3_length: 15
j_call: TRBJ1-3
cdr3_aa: CASSLAGTAGSTIYF
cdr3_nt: TGCGCCAGCAGCTTGGCCGGGACAGCGGGAAGCACCATATATTTT

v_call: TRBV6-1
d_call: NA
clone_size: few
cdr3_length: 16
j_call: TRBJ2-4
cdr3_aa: CASSPGARITKNIQYF
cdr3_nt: TGTGCCAGCAGCCCCGGGGCTAGAATAACCAAAAACATTCAGTACTTC

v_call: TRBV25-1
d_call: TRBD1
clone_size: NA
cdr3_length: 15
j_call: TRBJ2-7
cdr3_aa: CASSDPAGGTYEQYF
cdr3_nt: TGTGCCAGCAGTGACCCGGCAGGGGGAACCTACGAGCAGTACTTC

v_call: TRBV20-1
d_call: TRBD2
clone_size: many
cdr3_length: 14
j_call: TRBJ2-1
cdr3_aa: CSASTSGMGNEQFF
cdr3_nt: TGCAGTGCTAGCACTAGCGGGATGGGGAATGAGCAGTTCTTC

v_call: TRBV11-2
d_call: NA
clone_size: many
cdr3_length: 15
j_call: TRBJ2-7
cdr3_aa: CASSLERGPSYEQYF
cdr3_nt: TGTGCCAGCAGCTTAGAACGCGGGCCCTCCTACGAGCAGTACTTC

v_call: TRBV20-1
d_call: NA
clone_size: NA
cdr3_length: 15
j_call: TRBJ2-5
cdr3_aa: CSARRGASGVLTQYF
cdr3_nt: TGCAGTGCTAGACGAGGGGCCTCGGGAGTTTTGACCCAGTACTTC